The present TCR beta chain was sequenced within a study of HIV-infected patients and healthy controls (dated by TCRdb to the mid-2010s). About the full investigation: CD4 counts were modestly but significantly increased in about 85% of the 16 patients after three months of therapy, but they remained below normal ranges. The question the study tested was whether immune perturbation and reconstitution could be captured by deep TCR repertoire sequencing of small blood samples from HIV patients. Viral load became undetectable in about 70% of the 16 patients by the second bleed and in all patients after a further year of therapy. Patients lacked overall T-cell lymphocytopenia, and total CDR3 counts per chain did not differ significantly from controls. CD8 counts showed no consistent shift during early therapy, whereas the CD4:CD8 ratio rose slightly.

From cysteine to phenylalanine, the CDR3 is 18 amino acids long. The entry retains the CDR3 DNA only, 54 bases that are in frame from base 1. As encoded in the germline V gene (reference sequence), CDR1 is DFQATT while CDR2 is SNEGSKA. V and J are trimmed by 8 bases and 0 bases, and the gene matches miss 13 bases of the junction. Follow-up blood was drawn from HIV-infected patients roughly three months, about 14 weeks, after the initiation of antiretroviral therapy. Whole blood was used without cell fractionation, so the repertoire reflected all unsorted peripheral T cells. For RNA extraction, about 2.5 ml of peripheral blood was collected into Tempus tubes. Enrollment excluded patients who had febrile or AIDS-related illness, tumors, hepatitis B or C coinfection, immunomodulatory therapy, recent vaccination or treatment interruptions. Residual genomic DNA was removed with the TURBO-DNase kit and globin mRNA was depleted with GLOBINclear.

Using SuperScript III with primers targeting the alpha and beta constant regions, approximately 500 ng of RNA was reverse transcribed. Separate libraries for the alpha and beta chains were generated through chain-specific third strand synthesis that incorporated multiplexing indices. In the protocol, all rearrangements within a chain were amplified with a single primer pair so that primer bias was avoided, and molecular barcodes were added to each cDNA molecule. Purified cDNA was joined by T4 RNA Ligase 1 to a 5' RACE adapter carrying a random hexamer and the SP2 sequencing primer site. Second strand synthesis was performed with Phusion polymerase and primed from the SP2 site, and slow temperature ramps were applied to favor optimal annealing. Joined together, two random hexamer sequences that had both been added before amplification formed the 12-nucleotide barcode of each molecule. A brief initial PCR introduced P5 and P7 adapter elements together with a second index, and a roughly 24-cycle amplification PCR using P5s and P7 primers was subsequently performed. A total of 25 to 30 PCR cycles were applied to the libraries, which were quantified on a Qubit, sized on a Bioanalyzer, and diluted to approximately 3.6 nM. Sequencing of the normalized libraries was performed on an Illumina MiSeq with 2 x 250 paired-end kits. Reverse transcription reactions were cleaned up on MinElute columns and eluted into 7.5 to 10 ul Tris-Cl. Adapter ligations ran for over 20 hours at 16 degrees C and were afterwards cleaned with AMPure XP beads at a 1:1 ratio. In the paper's pipeline: Demultiplexed FASTQ files were processed with a modified Decombinator by which V, J, insert and barcode information was output. Any sequence that shared a barcode yet differed from the dominant sequence was discarded as an error, and the number of original cDNA molecules was estimated by counting barcodes clustered at Levenshtein distance 3. For downstream analyses, the R packages ineq, vegan, igraph and RCytoscape were used, along with IMGT nomenclature and CDR3 definitions. The authors computed V gene usage over distinct sequences and counted each TCR a single time to avoid skew from clonal expansion. Unique CDR3 amino acid sequences within a donor were connected in similarity networks whenever two sequences differed by a single Levenshtein edit. In the repertoires, a search was made for a compiled set of published HIV-specific CDR3s (approximately 90 alpha, several hundred beta) and CMV-specific CDR3s (roughly 13 alpha, a few hundred beta). Lower sequence numbers were not the cause of the decreased diversity in patients, as random subsampling to size-matched repertoires showed. TCRdb's own reprocessing of the public reads used fastp at Q25 and MiXCR and kept productive beta chains. CDR3 protein duplicates are merged, each entry listing the most common genes and DNA. TCRdb, not the authors, supplied the V and J calls. This sample lists about 6,600 distinct CDR3 sequences; roughly 9.1% were detected once. 20% of the sample lies in the top ten.

Notes on this clonotype: Its antigen is still unknown. Per-nucleotide qualities are absent, and no much larger clonotype sits a single base away.

On the study overall, not on this receptor specifically: Compared with untreated HIV+ repertoires, healthy control repertoires had roughly threefold more distinct CDR3s and higher Shannon diversity. Pairing of alpha and beta chains was not determined in the samples. MAIT cell alpha-chain CDR3s were found at high frequency in healthy controls but were severely depleted in HIV+ repertoires. Eight alpha and eight beta V genes showed significantly different mean usage between HIV-infected patients and controls. Only roughly 14 weeks of therapy was reflected in the treated samples, a period arguably too short to observe immune reconstitution given low adult thymic output. Comparisons were complicated by unequal numbers of distinct sequences between patients and controls, and rare events from HIV-infected data were overweighted by size-matching. HIV-associated CDR3s exhibited a significant reduction in frequency during therapy, whereas CMV-associated CDR3s exhibited no significant change, although the majority increased in frequency. HIV-infected repertoires showed significantly elevated mean Gini indices relative to controls, which possibly reflects oligoclonality. The use of whole blood limited sequencing depth and precluded separation of the dynamics of distinct T-cell subpopulations. Slight age and sex profile differences between the study cohorts did not explain the observed diversity differences. Size-matched repertoire data did not replicate the apparent post-therapy recovery of the Gini index in HIV-infected patients. Only sixteen HIV-infected individuals were processed, which the authors considered a major limit on how widely the findings apply. Healthy controls shared more CDR3s between individuals than HIV+ patients, by Jaccard index and by count of highly shared sequences. In the study, no determination of donor HLA types was made.

The specimen was blood, collected during antiretroviral therapy. The sequence was collected from an adult with HIV infection. The chain uses TRBV20-1 and TRBJ2-4, with 13 bases matching TRBD2. The DNA is TGCAGTCTACCATCCGGGACTAGCGGGAACCTAGCCAAAAACATTCAGTACTTC. This sequence encodes CSLPSGTSGNLAKNIQYF.